Each of the 9 T cell receptor beta chains below was sequenced from the same sample in a study of human T cells and chemical hapten exposure. Regarding time point: patch test 1, 2 weeks after DPC sensitization. Treatment described: therapeutic diphenylcyclopropenone sensitization with weekly scalp DPC. TCRdb used MiXCR to reprocess the RACE reads, holding one entry per CDR3 protein. The sample shows over 95,000 distinct CDR3 sequences, around an eighth of them seen only once. The material sequenced was whole blood, taken in connection with sensitization to the hapten diphenylcyclopropenone (DPC). The origin of the receptors is a middle-aged woman with alopecia areata. Some clones in this sample may be carry-over from other donors' samples.

The chain employs TRBV6-5 and TRBJ1-3, with 7 bases fitting TRBD1. The germline V gene encodes CDR1 MNHEY and CDR2 SVGAGI. The CDR3 extends over 19 amino acids. V lost 5 bases, J lost 0 bases, and 16 bases stayed unmatched. The CDR3 DNA reads TGTGCCAGCAGTCTTTCCCACGGCAGGGGGACATCCTCTGGAAACACCATATATTTT. It yields the protein CASSLSHGRGTSSGNTIYF.

CDR3 sequence reads: CSASRTGKETQYF. Here the CDR3 DNA reads TGCAGTGCTAGCCGGACAGGCAAAGAGACCCAGTACTTC. The rearrangement links TRBV20-1 to TRBJ2-5; 7 nucleotides line up with TRBD1. Germline lookup yields CDR1 DFQATT and CDR2 SNEGSKA (reference sequence). The CDR3 extends over 13 amino acids. With 3 bases clipped from V and 3 bases from J, the junction kept 4 bases outside the gene matches.

Ten or more counts support this clonotype. V is TRBV12-3 or TRBV12-4 and J is TRBJ1-4, with 7 bases matching TRBD1. Losses at the gene ends were 5 bases for V and 8 bases for J; bases not matched to a gene: 8. The CDR3 runs to 14 residues. As DNA, the CDR3 is TGTGCCAGCAGTCGGGACAGTTCGTTGGAAAAACTGTTTTTT. Protein: CASSRDSSLEKLFF.

This clonotype was counted between two and nine times. The chain links TRBV6-2 or TRBV6-3 to TRBJ2-7; 9 positions match TRBD2. The CDR3 length is 15 residues. V shed 2 bases, J shed 5 bases, and the junction held 7 bases outside the gene matches. Germline-derived CDR1 and CDR2 are MNHEY and SVGEGT. CDR3 nucleotide sequence: TGTGCCAGCAGTTACCCGGATAGCGGGAGTGACGAGCAGTACTTC. Translating gives CASSYPDSGSDEQYF.

At least ten counts were recorded for this clonotype. The chain employs TRBV29-1 and TRBJ2-7; D is unresolved. Germline V gene lookup returns CDR1 SQVTM and CDR2 ANQGSEA. The ends were cut back, 5 bases at V and 6 bases at J, with 20 bases in the middle. CDR3 length: 14 residues. The CDR3 nucleotides are TGCAGCGTTCTCCAACAGCCGGTCGACGGCGAGCAGTACTTC. Translation gives CSVLQQPVDGEQYF.

This clonotype was detected only a few times. This chain joins TRBV7-3 and TRBJ2-1; TRBD2 aligns across 9 bases. The J segment lost 6 bases and the V segment lost 5 bases, leaving 8 bases of the junction unmatched. The CDR3 spans 15 residues. Germline CDR1 is SGHTA and CDR2 is FQGTGA. The CDR3 DNA follows: TGTGCCAGCAGCATTAGCGGGAGCGCTCTCAATGAGCAGTTCTTC. Translated: CASSISGSALNEQFF.

Ten or more counts support this clonotype. The V gene is TRBV3-1, the J gene TRBJ1-4, with TRBD1 identical over 7 bases. The germline V gene has CDR1 LGHDT and CDR2 YNNKEL (reference sequence). V gave up 4 bases and J gave up 3 bases; unmatched junction bases: 2. The CDR3 sequence is 14 residues long. CDR3 sequence reads: CASSLQGANEKLFF. The CDR3 DNA is TGTGCCAGCAGCCTCCAGGGGGCTAATGAAAAACTGTTTTTT.

The chain employs TRBV4-2 and TRBJ2-3; 8 bases match TRBD2. The CDR3 runs 16 residues. Germline V CDR1 and CDR2: LGHNA, YNFKEQ. The ends lost 0 bases at V and 8 bases at J; junction bases unmatched: 10. CDR3 sequence: CASSQEYGEREPTQYF. The CDR3 DNA reads as TGTGCCAGCAGCCAAGAGTACGGGGAGCGGGAGCCTACGCAGTATTTT.

This rearrangement joins TRBV7-3 to TRBJ1-3, with D uncertain. This CDR3 region has 17 residues. With 0 bases removed from V and 0 bases from J, the gap between germline ends came to 12 bases. Per the germline V gene, CDR1 is SGHTA and CDR2 is FQGTGA. The DNA of the CDR3 is TGTGCCAGCAGCTTAACAGCAGGCCCCTTCTCTGGAAACACCATATATTTT. Translation: CASSLTAGPFSGNTIYF.